The 23 T cell receptor beta chains in this list originate from one sample, sequenced in a study of immune evolution from preneoplasia to lung adenocarcinoma listed by TCRdb under 2021. Library preparation was by the immunoSEQ multiplex PCR assay. TCRdb stores this immuneACCESS table with in-frame sequences only. Part of the clones is absent; in the studies checked, under half of the shortfall reflects unresolved V genes, and no reason is known for the rest. For this sample there are some 8,300 clones; roughly 80% appear just once. Together, the top ten hold about 2.1% of the sample. The sequencing sample was made of FFPE invasive lung adenocarcinoma tissue. In the paper's terms, the cell subset or site label means: frankly invasive lung adenocarcinoma (ADC). All receptors come from a person aged 50 or older with lung adenocarcinoma.

The chain joins TRBV14 to TRBJ2-5, with D maybe TRBD1 (5 bases). Germline CDR1 and CDR2: SGHDN and FVKESK. CDR3 length: 18 amino acids. V was cut by 3 bases and J by 3 bases, with 23 bases left in between. CDR3 coding DNA: TGTGCCAGCAGCCACCCCTTCATGGATGGTCAGACAGAAGAGACCCAGTACTTC. Its protein product is CASSHPFMDGQTEETQYF.

CDR3 nucleotide sequence: TGTGCCACCACCCGGGAAGCTGGGACTGAAGCTTTCTTT. Its translation is CATTREAGTEAFF. This chain uses TRBV7-9 with TRBJ1-1; D is undetermined. V lost 10 bases, J lost 5 bases, and 17 bases lay in between. This CDR3 comprises 13 residues. Germline V gene sequence: CDR1 SEHNR, CDR2 FQNEAQ (reference sequence). Full variable domain (rest looked up from reference TRBV7-9 and TRBJ1-1): DTGVSQNPRHKITKRGQNVTFRCDPISEHNRLYWYRQTLGQGPEFLTYFQNEAQLEKSRLLSDRFSAERPKGSFSTLEIQRTEQGDSAMYLCATTREAGTEAFFGQGTRLTVV.

This rearrangement joins TRBV5-5 to TRBJ1-1; TRBD1 agrees at 9 bases. The ends lost 4 bases at V and 4 bases at J; junction bases unmatched: 8. The CDR3 sequence is 15 residues long. Germline-derived CDR1 and CDR2 are SGHKS and YYEKEE (reference sequence). The CDR3 DNA reads as TGTGCCAGCAGCCCAAGAACAGGGGGCGTCACTGAAGCTTTCTTT. This encodes CASSPRTGGVTEAFF.

The J gene is TRBJ2-2, the V gene TRBV14; D ambiguous. V was shortened by 4 bases and J by 6 bases, with 12 bases between the two germline ends. This CDR3 has 14 residues. Germline CDR1 and CDR2: SGHDN and FVKESK. The DNA of the CDR3 is TGTGCCAGCAGCCCCGAGACCCGTTCCGGGGAGCTGTTTTTT. The encoded protein is CASSPETRSGELFF.

The chain employs TRBV9 and TRBJ2-2; 8 nucleotides line up with TRBD1. This CDR3 region has 14 residues. Per the germline V gene, CDR1 is SGDLS and CDR2 is YYNGEE. Losses at the gene ends were 5 bases for V and 5 bases for J; bases not matched to a gene: 5. The CDR3 reads CASSSGGSTGELFF. CDR3 in DNA: TGTGCCAGCAGTTCAGGGGGCTCGACCGGGGAGCTGTTTTTT.

This sequence joins TRBV4-2 and TRBJ2-3, with TRBD2 matching 14 bases. This CDR3 region has 17 residues. V shed 4 bases, J shed 0 bases, and the junction held 3 bases outside the gene matches. Germline V lookup: CDR1 LGHNA, CDR2 YNFKEQ. For the CDR3, the DNA is TGTGCCAGCAGCCGACTAGCGGGAGGGGGGAGCACAGATACGCAGTATTTT. It specifies CASSRLAGGGSTDTQYF.

The gene calls are TRBV5-1 and TRBJ2-2, with 11 nucleotides matching TRBD1. Germline CDR1 and CDR2: SGHRS and YFSETQ. This CDR3 region has 19 residues. With 4 bases clipped from V and 6 bases from J, the junction kept 17 bases outside the gene matches. The CDR3 bases are TGCGCCAGCAGCAGCCCCCGGGACAGGGGGACTTGGGGAGCCGGGGAGCTGTTTTTT. Its translation: CASSSPRDRGTWGAGELFF.

This clone was picked up one time. The chain links TRBV28 to TRBJ2-7; 8 bases line up with TRBD1. Germline trimming cut 1 base from V and 6 bases from J; bases unmatched to any gene: 14. The CDR3 covers 17 residues. Germline lookup yields CDR1 MDHEN and CDR2 SYDVKM. CDR3 protein: CASSLYQNRGAVREQYF. The CDR3 DNA sequence: TGTGCCAGCAGTTTATACCAAAACAGGGGGGCGGTACGCGAGCAGTACTTC.

The genes are TRBV5-5 and TRBJ2-3; 9 bases line up with TRBD2. Germline V lookup: CDR1 SGHKS, CDR2 YYEKEE (reference sequence). J was trimmed by 4 bases and V by 3 bases; bases with no gene match: 9. This CDR3 is 16 amino acids long. DNA of the CDR3: TGTGCCAGCAGCTACCTAAGGACTAGCGTGGCAGATACGCAGTATTTT. As protein: CASSYLRTSVADTQYF.

The V gene is TRBV18, the J gene TRBJ2-5; a weak D match, TRBD2 (5 bases). V was pared by 5 bases and J by 5 bases, with 15 bases between. Germline V lookup: CDR1 KGHSH, CDR2 LQKENI. The CDR3 has 14 amino acids. CDR3 sequence reads: CASSSPGSRETQYF. In DNA form, the CDR3 reads TGTGCCAGCTCATCGCCGGGATCACGGGAGACCCAGTACTTC.

The chain employs TRBV2 and TRBJ1-1, with 7 bases fitting TRBD1. V was clipped by 4 bases and J by 0 bases; unmatched bases: 11. The CDR3 has 17 residues. Germline values: CDR1 SNHLY, CDR2 FYNNEI. CDR3 nucleotide sequence: TGTGCCAGCAGTGCCATTGGTCAGGGGGGCATGAACACTGAAGCTTTCTTT. Translation: CASSAIGQGGMNTEAFF.

The chain uses TRBV5-8 and TRBJ2-7, with 10 bases aligning to TRBD2. V shed 1 base and J 4 bases; nucleotides not matched to a gene: 5. From germline, CDR1 is SGHTS and CDR2 YDEGEE. This CDR3 is 15 amino acids long. CDR3: CASSLLPAGGYEQYF. CDR3 sequence (DNA): TGTGCCAGCAGCTTGTTACCAGCGGGAGGGTACGAGCAGTACTTC. The whole variable domain, filled in from reference TRBV5-8 and TRBJ2-7, reads EAGVTQSPTHLIKTRGQQATLRCSPISGHTSVYWYQQALGLGLQFLLWYDEGEERNRGNFPPRFSGRQFPNYSSELNVNALELEDSALYLCASSLLPAGGYEQYFGPGTRLTVT.

This chain uses TRBV27 with TRBJ2-1; the D gene is possibly TRBD2 (6 bases). The CDR3 runs to 12 residues. Per the germline V gene, CDR1 is MNHEY and CDR2 is SMNVEV (reference sequence). V was clipped by 5 bases and J by 12 bases, with 14 bases between them. Written as DNA, the CDR3 is TGTGCCAGCAGTCTTGGCGGGGCGGTGCAGTTCTTC. It codes for CASSLGGAVQFF.

This chain connects TRBV6-1 to TRBJ2-7; maybe TRBD1 (6 bases). The germline V gene has CDR1 MNHNS and CDR2 SASEGT. The CDR3 extends over 15 amino acids. Between the trimmed V and J ends, which lost 8 bases and 2 bases, there was a span of 19 bases. The DNA of the CDR3 is TGTGCCAGCTCGGTAGTGGCAGGGGATACCTACGAGCAGTACTTC. It codes for CASSVVAGDTYEQYF.

This clone has a handful of counts. The chain links TRBV5-1 to TRBJ2-5; 13 bases fit TRBD2. Trimming at V came to 0 bases and at J to 5 bases, leaving 1 base not matched to a gene. CDR1 is SGHRS, CDR2 YFSETQ, per germline. CDR3 length equals 15 residues. Written as DNA, the CDR3 is TGCGCCAGCAGCTTGGGGACTAGCGGGAGTGAGACCCAGTACTTC. The encoded protein is CASSLGTSGSETQYF.

The chain employs TRBV27 and TRBJ2-3; unclear D gene. Trimming pared 0 bases from V and 4 bases from J, leaving 5 bases between. The CDR3 is 13 residues long. The germline V gene encodes CDR1 MNHEY and CDR2 SMNVEV (reference sequence). The CDR3 protein is CASSLSAADTQYF. As DNA, the CDR3 is TGTGCCAGCAGTTTATCGGCCGCAGATACGCAGTATTTT.

The rearrangement uses TRBV5-1 and TRBJ2-7, with 8 bases that match TRBD2. Germline V gene sequence: CDR1 SGHRS, CDR2 YFSETQ. After removal of 4 bases from V and 0 bases from J, the junction contained 12 bases not matched to a gene. The CDR3 runs 17 residues. The CDR3 loop reads CASSQPSSGRYSYEQYF. CDR3 DNA sequence: TGCGCCAGCAGCCAACCGTCTAGCGGGCGATACTCCTACGAGCAGTACTTC.

The rearrangement uses TRBV27 and TRBJ1-4, with D maybe TRBD1 (5 bases). CDR1 and CDR2 from the germline V gene are MNHEY and SMNVEV (reference sequence). V lost 0 bases and J lost 3, with 14 bases in between. The CDR3 is made up of 17 amino acids. The chain's CDR3 is CASSLSSTVGANEKLFF. In nucleotides, the CDR3 is TGTGCCAGCAGTTTATCGAGTACCGTGGGGGCTAATGAAAAACTGTTTTTT. The whole variable domain, filled in from reference TRBV27 and TRBJ1-4, reads EAQVTQNPRYLITVTGKKLTVTCSQNMNHEYMSWYRQDPGLGLRQIYYSMNVEVTDKGDVPEGYKVSRKEKRNFPLILESPSPNQTSLYFCASSLSSTVGANEKLFFGSGTQLSVL.

The V call is TRBV6-1, the J call TRBJ1-1; no clear D. This CDR3 has 11 residues. Looked up from germline, CDR1 is MNHNS and CDR2 is SASEGT. V was clipped by 5 bases and J by 10 bases, with 11 bases between them. In DNA, the CDR3 is TGTGCCAGCAGTACTCCTTTCGGAGCTTTCTTT. It is translated as CASSTPFGAFF.

The chain recombines TRBV2 with TRBJ2-1; weak D call: TRBD2 (5 bases). Germline CDR1 and CDR2: SNHLY and FYNNEI. Deletions cut 6 bases from V and 5 bases from J, with 17 bases between. This CDR3 comprises 15 residues. CDR3 DNA: TGTGCCAGCAGGGACCGCGGGTATCTCAACAATGAGCAGTTCTTC. This codes for CASRDRGYLNNEQFF.

The chain recombines TRBV5-5 with TRBJ1-6; D is undetermined. Deletions cut 2 bases from V and 0 bases from J, with 9 bases between. Germline V gives CDR1 SGHKS, CDR2 YYEKEE (reference sequence). The CDR3 totals 16 residues. The CDR3 DNA reads as TGTGCCAGCAGCTTTGGGCTGAGCTCCTATAATTCACCCCTCCACTTT. Protein sequence: CASSFGLSSYNSPLHF.

This clone was picked up one time. V gene TRBV29-1 combines with J gene TRBJ2-5; 7 nucleotides line up with TRBD2. V shed 7 bases, J shed 4 bases, and the junction held 9 bases outside the gene matches. Germline CDR1 is SQVTM and CDR2 is ANQGSEA. The CDR3 has 13 residues. The CDR3 loop is CSAGGSIGETQYF. The CDR3 coding sequence is TGCAGCGCCGGGGGGTCGATCGGAGAGACCCAGTACTTC. Complete variable domain (other parts from reference TRBV29-1 and TRBJ2-5): SAVISQKPSRDICQRGTSLTIQCQVDSQVTMMFWYRQQPGQSLTLIATANQGSEATYESGFVIDKFPISRPNLTFSTLTVSNMSPEDSSIYLCSAGGSIGETQYFGPGTRLLVL.

The gene calls are TRBV5-8 and TRBJ1-4, with TRBD1 as a possible D gene (5 bases). CDR3 length equals 14 residues. The germline gives CDR1 SGHTS, CDR2 YDEGEE. Trimming pared 2 bases from V and 7 bases from J, leaving 12 bases between. CDR3 bases: TGTGCCAGCAGCTTCCAGGGAATCGGTGAAAAACTGTTTTTT. Its translation: CASSFQGIGEKLFF.